The 28 T cell receptor beta chains below come from one sample, sequenced in a study of blood T cell repertoires in COVID-19. Only in-frame clones appear in the TCRdb table, and some are missing; sequencing was by immunoSEQ multiplex PCR. Among about 150,000 clones listed, around four fifths were seen once. The sample was peripheral blood. The origin of the receptors is a woman of 80 years or more with COVID-19, enrolled during active disease.

V usage is TRBV28 and J usage is TRBJ1-2; weak D call: TRBD1 (5 bases). The CDR3 has 16 residues. The germline CDR1 and CDR2 sequences are MDHEN and SYDVKM. Trimming removed 5 bases from V and 3 bases from J, with 19 bases in between. CDR3 region: CASSTIPSWGDYGYTF. CDR3 nucleotide sequence: TGTGCCAGCAGTACTATACCCTCGTGGGGGGACTATGGCTACACCTTC.

The chain recombines TRBV6-5 with TRBJ1-4, with D unresolved. The CDR3 spans 14 residues. The germline V gene has CDR1 MNHEY and CDR2 SVGAGI. Trimming took off 4 bases at V and 6 bases at J, with 12 bases between the two ends. The CDR3 DNA sequence: TGTGCCAGCAGTTCGGAGGGAAGTTATGAAAAACTGTTTTTT. This translates into CASSSEGSYEKLFF.

V and J are TRBV5-1 and TRBJ2-5, with TRBD1 identical over 9 bases. The CDR3 has 15 amino acids. Germline loops: CDR1 SGHRS, CDR2 YFSETQ. J was trimmed by 5 bases and V by 4 bases; bases with no gene match: 9. CDR3 sequence reads: CASSPRTGAEETQYF. The CDR3 DNA sequence: TGCGCCAGCAGCCCAAGGACAGGGGCGGAGGAGACCCAGTACTTC.

This clone was seen just once. The chain links TRBV18 to TRBJ1-4; D gene uncertain. Trimming stripped 3 bases from V and 7 bases from J, with 15 bases between. CDR1 and CDR2 from the germline V gene are KGHSH and LQKENI. CDR3 length: 15 residues. This CDR3 is CASSPLAGGGEKLFF. The DNA for the CDR3 is TGTGCCAGCTCACCCCTCGCGGGCGGAGGTGAAAAACTGTTTTTT.

CDR3 loop: CASSLLAEPQHF. The CDR3 nucleotides read TGTGCCAGCAGTTTATTAGCTGAGCCCCAGCATTTT. This chain links TRBV28 with TRBJ1-5, with no clear D. The CDR3 consists of 12 residues. V was cut by 1 base and J by 8 bases, with 6 bases left in between. CDR1 and CDR2 (germline): MDHEN, SYDVKM.

This chain links TRBV19 with TRBJ2-5; 7 bases fit TRBD1. The V gene's germline CDR1 is LNHDA and CDR2 SQIVND (reference sequence). J gave up 1 base and V 4 bases, and 6 bases lay outside the gene matches. The CDR3 consists of 15 residues. DNA of the CDR3: TGTGCCAGTAGTAAAGAGGGGGCCTCCCAAGAGACCCAGTACTTC. It encodes CASSKEGASQETQYF.

V usage is TRBV20-1 and J usage is TRBJ2-7; 12 bases agree with TRBD2. Germline V gene sequence: CDR1 DFQATT, CDR2 SNEGSKA (reference sequence). The CDR3 extends over 11 amino acids. V was clipped by 6 bases and J by 10 bases; unmatched bases: 4. CDR3 region: CSAGTSGRQYF. The CDR3 DNA reads TGCAGTGCCGGGACTAGCGGGCGACAGTACTTC.

This chain links TRBV4-1 with TRBJ1-2; D unclear. The CDR3 extends over 15 amino acids. The V end lost 0 bases, the J end lost 4 bases, and 12 bases lay between the germline ends. Germline V gene data show CDR1 as MGHRA and CDR2 as YSYEKL. CDR3 bases: TGCGCCAGCAGCCAAGATCTACAGAATGCCTATGGCTACACCTTC. Residues: CASSQDLQNAYGYTF.

The CDR3 loop reads CASSLEGGTGAYEQYF. The CDR3 nucleotides are TGTGCCAGCAGCTTAGAGGGCGGGACAGGGGCCTACGAGCAGTACTTC. The chain is built from TRBV7-6 and TRBJ2-7; 10 bases line up with TRBD1. The V gene end was trimmed by 1 base and the J gene end by 2 bases; junction bases not matched to a gene: 5. This CDR3 comprises 16 residues. The V gene's germline CDR1 is SGHVS and CDR2 FNYEAQ.

The genes are TRBV30 and TRBJ2-3, with unresolved D. The CDR3 contains 14 residues. V dropped 0 bases and J dropped 5 bases, with 12 bases sitting between them. CDR1 and CDR2 (germline): GTSNPN, SVGIG (reference sequence). Here the CDR3 DNA reads TGTGCCTGGAGTGTACTCTCAGGCCTAGATACGCAGTATTTT. This sequence encodes CAWSVLSGLDTQYF.

The genes are TRBV28 and TRBJ1-3; D is perhaps TRBD1 (6 bases). V was cut by 1 base and J by 0 bases, with 13 bases left in between. Germline-derived CDR1 and CDR2 are MDHEN and SYDVKM. CDR3 size: 17 residues. The CDR3 DNA reads TGTGCCAGCAGTTTATTGCCAGGGGCCTTCTCTGGAAACACCATATATTTT. Protein sequence: CASSLLPGAFSGNTIYF.

CDR3 loop: CASREMGQVTYEQYF. In DNA form, the CDR3 reads TGTGCCAGCAGGGAAATGGGACAGGTGACCTACGAGCAGTACTTC. The rearrangement uses TRBV2 and TRBJ2-7, with TRBD1 matching over 8 bases. CDR1 and CDR2 (germline): SNHLY, FYNNEI. J lost 2 bases, V lost 6 bases, and 9 bases had no gene match. The CDR3 is made up of 15 amino acids.

This chain connects TRBV29-1 to TRBJ2-5; TRBD1 agrees at 9 bases. The CDR3 has 15 residues. Germline values: CDR1 SQVTM, CDR2 ANQGSEA. The V gene end was trimmed by 0 bases and the J gene end by 0 bases; junction bases not matched to a gene: 2. CDR3 sequence reads: CSVEEWDRDQETQYF. The CDR3, as DNA: TGCAGCGTTGAAGAGTGGGACAGGGACCAAGAGACCCAGTACTTC. The full variable domain, with the rest looked up from reference TRBV29-1 and TRBJ2-5, is SAVISQKPSRDICQRGTSLTIQCQVDSQVTMMFWYRQQPGQSLTLIATANQGSEATYESGFVIDKFPISRPNLTFSTLTVSNMSPEDSSIYLCSVEEWDRDQETQYFGPGTRLLVL.

Details on this clone: The same CDR3 is also encoded by other DNA sequences in this sample. This chain connects TRBV10-3 to TRBJ1-5; 9 bases line up with TRBD1. The CDR3 runs to 13 residues. The trim removed 6 bases at V and 4 bases at J, leaving 1 base unmatched. Germline V gives CDR1 ENHRY, CDR2 SYGVKD. This CDR3 is CAISGTGNQPQHF. The CDR3 DNA reads as TGTGCCATCAGCGGGACAGGGAATCAGCCCCAGCATTTT.

About this clone: It is unclear where the CDR3 begins or ends on the DNA, so no DNA is shown, and the CDR3 is as TCRdb lists it. This chain joins TRBV27 and TRBJ2-3; the table calls TRBD1, which could not be checked here. The CDR3 sequence runs 16 residues, both termini included. Germline-derived CDR1 and CDR2 are MNHEY and SMNVEV (reference sequence). The CDR3 is CASSSSRDSSTDTQYF.

The chain uses TRBV28 and TRBJ2-7; 7 bases match TRBD1. The CDR3 is 14 amino acids. V was pared by 6 bases and J by 0 bases, with 5 bases of the junction left unmatched. Germline V gene data show CDR1 as MDHEN and CDR2 as SYDVKM. CDR3 in DNA: TGTGCCAGCAGGGGACAGACGCTCTCCTACGAGCAGTACTTC. Its protein product is CASRGQTLSYEQYF.

The chain carries TRBV12-3 or TRBV12-4 and TRBJ2-1; maybe TRBD2 (5 bases). The V and J ends lost 2 bases and 10 bases respectively, with 9 bases between them. The length of the CDR3 is 12 residues. CDR3 in DNA: TGTGCCAGCAGTTTAAGGAGGTGGGAGCAGTTCTTC. Translation: CASSLRRWEQFF.

The V and J genes are TRBV5-1 and TRBJ2-5; 10 nucleotides agree with TRBD1. The germline V gene has CDR1 SGHRS and CDR2 YFSETQ. J was trimmed by 4 bases and V by 4 bases; bases with no gene match: 7. CDR3 length equals 15 residues. CDR3 protein: CASSHGQGDVETQYF. CDR3 nucleotides: TGCGCCAGCAGCCATGGACAGGGGGATGTAGAGACCCAGTACTTC. Filled out from reference TRBV5-1 and TRBJ2-5, the complete variable domain reads KAGVTQTPRYLIKTRGQQVTLSCSPISGHRSVSWYQQTPGQGLQFLFEYFSETQRNKGNFPGRFSGRQFSNSRSEMNVSTLELGDSALYLCASSHGQGDVETQYFGPGTRLLVL.

The V gene is TRBV18, the J gene TRBJ2-1; D might be TRBD1 (6 bases). CDR1 is KGHSH and CDR2 is LQKENI in the germline V gene. This CDR3 is built from 15 residues. With 1 base removed from V and 7 bases from J, the gap between germline ends came to 14 bases. CDR3 sequence: CASSPQWGRGNEQFF. CDR3 coding DNA: TGTGCCAGCTCACCACAATGGGGGCGCGGGAATGAGCAGTTCTTC.

The V gene is TRBV9, the J gene TRBJ2-3; a possible D gene is TRBD2 (6 bases). The CDR3 has 15 amino acids. Germline values: CDR1 SGDLS, CDR2 YYNGEE. The germline V and J ends were trimmed by 6 bases and 2 bases, with 16 bases remaining between them. CDR3 loop: CASTETSSPTDTQYF. Here the CDR3 DNA reads TGTGCCAGCACGGAGACTAGTTCTCCCACAGATACGCAGTATTTT. Full variable domain (rest looked up from reference TRBV9 and TRBJ2-3): DSGVTQTPKHLITATGQRVTLRCSPRSGDLSVYWYQQSLDQGLQFLIQYYNGEERAKGNILERFSAQQFPDLHSELNLSSLELGDSALYFCASTETSSPTDTQYFGPGTRLTVL.

This clone has a single count. The V call is TRBV27, the J call TRBJ2-2; TRBD2 matches at 7 bases. J gave up 4 bases and V 6 bases, and 11 bases lay outside the gene matches. Germline V gene lookup returns CDR1 MNHEY and CDR2 SMNVEV (reference sequence). The CDR3 has 16 amino acids. As DNA, the CDR3 is TGTGCCAGCAGCCAGACGGGGGGTAGTCGCACCGGGGAGCTGTTTTTT. Protein product: CASSQTGGSRTGELFF.

This chain uses TRBV10-3 with TRBJ1-5, with TRBD1 as a possible D gene (5 bases). V was cut by 2 bases and J by 9 bases, with 17 bases left in between. CDR1 ENHRY and CDR2 SYGVKD come from the germline V gene. The CDR3 totals 15 residues. CDR3 in amino acids: CAISEPRTKGVPQHF. In DNA, the CDR3 is TGTGCCATCAGTGAGCCTCGGACCAAAGGGGTGCCCCAGCATTTT.

This chain joins TRBV14 and TRBJ1-1, with TRBD1 matching over 7 bases. The CDR3 runs 19 residues. The V segment lost 1 base and the J segment 1 base; nucleotides outside the gene matches: 15. Germline CDR1 and CDR2: SGHDN and FVKESK. The CDR3 DNA sequence: TGTGCCAGCAGCCAAGTTATTGAGGGTAGGGGGCGAGGGAACACTGAAGCTTTCTTT. Translated, it gives CASSQVIEGRGRGNTEAFF.

The J gene is TRBJ1-5, the V gene TRBV5-1; 8 bases line up with TRBD1. Germline CDR1 is SGHRS and CDR2 is YFSETQ. With V trimmed by 4 bases and J by 3 bases, 6 bases remained unmatched. CDR3 length equals 15 residues. The CDR3, as DNA: TGCGCCAGCAGCCGTGGACAGGGAGCCAATCAGCCCCAGCATTTT. Protein: CASSRGQGANQPQHF.

This sequence joins TRBV19 and TRBJ2-7; the match to TRBD2 covers 11 bases. This CDR3 contains 15 residues. V lost 7 bases and J lost 2; bases outside the gene matches: 7. Germline CDR1 LNHDA, CDR2 SQIVND (reference sequence). This chain's CDR3 is CASTLTSGSTYEQYF. As DNA, the CDR3 is TGTGCCAGTACCCTAACTAGCGGGAGTACCTACGAGCAGTACTTC.

The rearrangement links TRBV9 to TRBJ2-7; 11 bases match TRBD2. The CDR3 runs to 14 residues. CDR1 SGDLS and CDR2 YYNGEE come from the germline V gene. Germline trimming cut 4 bases from V and 5 bases from J; bases unmatched to any gene: 5. The CDR3 nucleotides read TGTGCCAGCAGCTTTTTAGCGGGAGGGGACGAGCAGTACTTC. Amino acid sequence: CASSFLAGGDEQYF.

The chain combines TRBV21-1 with TRBJ1-1. TRBV21-1 is annotated as a pseudogene. The CDR3 is 17 amino acids. The CDR3 region is CASSKDLIGAGRTEAFF. CDR3 coding DNA: TGTGCCAGCAGCAAAGATTTAATAGGGGCGGGGCGGACTGAAGCTTTCTTT.

The V gene is TRBV19, the J gene TRBJ1-2; D perhaps matches TRBD1 (5 bases). The CDR3 totals 16 residues. V was clipped by 3 bases and J by 5 bases, with 19 bases between them. The V gene's germline CDR1 is LNHDA and CDR2 SQIVND (reference sequence). This CDR3 reads CASSITSVGGWYGYTF. CDR3 nucleotide sequence: TGTGCCAGTAGTATTACGTCGGTCGGGGGGTGGTATGGCTACACCTTC.